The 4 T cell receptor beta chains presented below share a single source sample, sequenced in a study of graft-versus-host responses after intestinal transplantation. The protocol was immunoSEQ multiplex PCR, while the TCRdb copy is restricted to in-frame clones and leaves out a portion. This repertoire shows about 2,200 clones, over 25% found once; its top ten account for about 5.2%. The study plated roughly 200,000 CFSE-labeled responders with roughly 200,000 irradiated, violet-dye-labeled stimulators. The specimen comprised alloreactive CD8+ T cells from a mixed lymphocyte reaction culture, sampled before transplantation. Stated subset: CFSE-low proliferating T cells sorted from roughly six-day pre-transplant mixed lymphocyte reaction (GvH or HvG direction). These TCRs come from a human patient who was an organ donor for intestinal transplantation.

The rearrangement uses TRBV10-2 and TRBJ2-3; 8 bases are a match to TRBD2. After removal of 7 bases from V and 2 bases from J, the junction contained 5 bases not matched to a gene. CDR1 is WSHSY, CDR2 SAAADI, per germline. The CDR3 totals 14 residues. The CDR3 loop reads CASIPAGDTDTQYF. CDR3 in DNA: TGCGCCAGCATACCAGCGGGGGACACAGATACGCAGTATTTT.

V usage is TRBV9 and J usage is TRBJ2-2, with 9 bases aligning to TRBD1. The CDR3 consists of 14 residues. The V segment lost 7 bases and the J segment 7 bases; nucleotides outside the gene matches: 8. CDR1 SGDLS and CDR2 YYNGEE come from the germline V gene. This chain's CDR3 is CASEGTGSHGELFF. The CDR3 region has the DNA TGTGCCAGCGAAGGGACAGGGTCCCACGGGGAGCTGTTTTTT.

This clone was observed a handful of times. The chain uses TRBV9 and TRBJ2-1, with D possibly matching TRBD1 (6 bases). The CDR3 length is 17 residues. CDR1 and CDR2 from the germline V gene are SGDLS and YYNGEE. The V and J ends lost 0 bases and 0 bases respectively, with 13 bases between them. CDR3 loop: CASSVGGGPSSYNEQFF. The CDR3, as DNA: TGTGCCAGCAGCGTAGGTGGGGGCCCTAGCTCCTACAATGAGCAGTTCTTC.

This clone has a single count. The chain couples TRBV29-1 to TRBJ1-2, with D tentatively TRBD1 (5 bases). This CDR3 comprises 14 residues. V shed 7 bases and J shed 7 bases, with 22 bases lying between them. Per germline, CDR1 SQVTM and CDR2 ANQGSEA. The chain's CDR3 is CSAGPGRGELGYTF. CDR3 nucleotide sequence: TGCAGCGCCGGTCCCGGGAGGGGCGAACTTGGCTACACCTTC. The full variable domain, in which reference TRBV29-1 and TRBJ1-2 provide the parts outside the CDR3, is SAVISQKPSRDICQRGTSLTIQCQVDSQVTMMFWYRQQPGQSLTLIATANQGSEATYESGFVIDKFPISRPNLTFSTLTVSNMSPEDSSIYLCSAGPGRGELGYTFGSGTRLTVV.